One and the same sample provided the 8 T cell receptor beta chains below, sequenced in a study of blood T cell repertoires in COVID-19 (dated by TCRdb to 2019 to 2021). The library was produced with the immunoSEQ multiplex PCR assay. Held by TCRdb, this immuneACCESS table contains in-frame sequences only and omits some clones. Under half of the omission traces to an unresolved V gene where checked; the cause of the rest is unknown. The sample records roughly 280,000 clones, around 90% of which are singletons. 2% to 2.5% of the sample is in the top ten clones. Sequences were obtained from peripheral blood. The receptors were gathered from a woman aged 45-65 years who had recovered from COVID-19.

This clone was seen just once. This chain joins TRBV19 and TRBJ2-7; TRBD1 matches at 10 bases. CDR1 and CDR2 from the germline V gene are LNHDA and SQIVND (reference sequence). After removal of 5 bases from V and 0 bases from J, the junction contained 13 bases not matched to a gene. This CDR3 contains 18 residues. The CDR3 loop is CASSARDRGTASSYEQYF. Written as DNA, the CDR3 is TGTGCCAGTAGTGCTCGGGACAGGGGAACCGCCAGCTCCTACGAGCAGTACTTC.

The gene calls are TRBV13 and TRBJ2-7, with TRBD2 matching 13 bases. CDR1 and CDR2 from the germline V gene are PRHDT and FYEKMQ (reference sequence). V shed 7 bases and J 2 bases; nucleotides not matched to a gene: 5. The CDR3 contains 15 residues. CDR3 in DNA: TGTGCCAGCATGGGGACTAGCGGGAACCCCTACGAGCAGTACTTC. It encodes CASMGTSGNPYEQYF.

Ten or more counts support this clone. The chain employs TRBV12-5 and TRBJ2-1, with 10 bases that match TRBD2. The germline gives CDR1 LGHNT, CDR2 FRNRAP. V shed 7 bases and J 0 bases; nucleotides not matched to a gene: 0. The CDR3 contains 14 residues. The chain's CDR3 is CASASGSSYNEQFF. The DNA for the CDR3 is TGTGCTAGTGCTAGCGGGAGCTCCTACAATGAGCAGTTCTTC.

The rearrangement links TRBV3-1 (or the pseudogene TRBV3-2) to TRBJ2-7, with D possibly matching TRBD1 (6 bases). Trimming left V 1 base short and J 2 bases short, with 6 bases between. The CDR3 is 13 amino acids. The V gene's germline CDR1 is LGHDT and CDR2 YNNKEL (reference sequence). The CDR3 region has the DNA TGTGCCAGCAGCCAAGGGGACACCTACGAGCAGTACTTC. Protein: CASSQGDTYEQYF.

The chain uses TRBV28 and TRBJ1-2, with D uncertain. The V gene's germline CDR1 is MDHEN and CDR2 SYDVKM. Trimming removed 2 bases from V and 4 bases from J, with 11 bases in between. The CDR3 is 14 amino acids. CDR3 sequence reads: CASSLRVGIYGYTF. CDR3 coding DNA: TGTGCCAGCAGTTTACGGGTCGGAATCTATGGCTACACCTTC.

The chain employs TRBV5-6 and TRBJ1-3, with a weak D call TRBD1 (5 bases). V lost 0 bases and J 0 bases, leaving 10 bases between the germline ends. Germline V gene data show CDR1 as SGHDT and CDR2 as YYEEEE. The CDR3 totals 16 residues. CDR3 amino acids: CASSLASGLSGNTIYF. The CDR3 region has the DNA TGTGCCAGCAGCTTGGCCTCGGGACTCTCTGGAAACACCATATATTTT.

This chain uses TRBV5-1 with TRBJ1-2, with 9 bases aligning to TRBD1. Germline V lookup: CDR1 SGHRS, CDR2 YFSETQ. The CDR3 consists of 17 residues. The junction had 12 bases not matched to a gene; V was cut back by 0 bases and J by 6 bases. The CDR3 bases are TGCGCCAGCAGCTTGGGGGTGTTACAGGGGGCCGTAGATGGCTACACCTTC. As protein: CASSLGVLQGAVDGYTF. Full variable domain (remainder filled in from reference TRBV5-1 and TRBJ1-2): KAGVTQTPRYLIKTRGQQVTLSCSPISGHRSVSWYQQTPGQGLQFLFEYFSETQRNKGNFPGRFSGRQFSNSRSEMNVSTLELGDSALYLCASSLGVLQGAVDGYTFGSGTRLTVV.

This chain connects TRBV28 to TRBJ1-6; 7 positions match TRBD1. Germline V CDR1 and CDR2: MDHEN, SYDVKM. Losses at the gene ends were 3 bases for V and 9 bases for J; bases not matched to a gene: 14. The CDR3 has 17 residues. This CDR3 is CASSFNPIGGRGSPLHF. The CDR3 nucleotides are TGTGCCAGCAGTTTCAACCCCATAGGGGGCAGAGGTTCACCCCTCCACTTT.